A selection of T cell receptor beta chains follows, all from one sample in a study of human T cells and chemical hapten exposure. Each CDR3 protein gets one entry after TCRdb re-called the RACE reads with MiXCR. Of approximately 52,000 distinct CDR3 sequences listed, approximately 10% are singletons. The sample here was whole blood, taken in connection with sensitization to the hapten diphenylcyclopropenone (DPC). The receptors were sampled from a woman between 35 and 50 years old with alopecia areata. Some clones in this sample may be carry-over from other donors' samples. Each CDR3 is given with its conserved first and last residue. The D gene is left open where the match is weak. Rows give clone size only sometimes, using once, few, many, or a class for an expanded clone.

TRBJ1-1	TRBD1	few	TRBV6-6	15	CASTSGTAMNTEAFF	TGTGCCAGCACCAGTGGGACAGCGATGAACACTGAAGCTTTCTTT
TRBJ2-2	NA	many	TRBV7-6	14	CASSVSGNTGELFF	TGTGCCAGCAGCGTTAGCGGAAACACCGGGGAGCTGTTTTTT
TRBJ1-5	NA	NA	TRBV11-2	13	CASSGTVDQPQHF	TGTGCCAGCAGTGGAACCGTAGATCAGCCCCAGCATTTT
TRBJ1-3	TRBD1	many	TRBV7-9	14	CASSPRTGGNTIYF	TGTGCCAGCAGCCCCCGGACAGGTGGAAACACCATATATTTT
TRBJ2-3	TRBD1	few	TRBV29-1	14	CSVGTAQVSDTQYF	TGCAGCGTCGGGACAGCACAGGTATCAGATACGCAGTATTTT
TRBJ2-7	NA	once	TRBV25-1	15	CASSESTISRGERYF	TGTGCCAGCAGTGAATCAACCATCAGTCGGGGCGAGCGGTACTTC
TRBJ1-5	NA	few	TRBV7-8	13	CASSPAANQPQHF	TGTGCCAGCAGCCCAGCGGCCAATCAGCCCCAGCATTTT
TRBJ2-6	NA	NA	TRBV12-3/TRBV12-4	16	CASSLGRNSGANVLTF	TGTGCCAGCAGTTTGGGTCGGAACTCTGGGGCCAACGTCCTGACTTTC
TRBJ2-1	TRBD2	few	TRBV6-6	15	CASTPGGSSYNEQFF	TGTGCCAGCACCCCGGGGGGGAGCTCCTACAATGAGCAGTTCTTC
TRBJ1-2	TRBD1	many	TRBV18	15	CASSPMTGFNYGYTF	TGTGCCAGCTCACCTATGACAGGGTTTAACTATGGCTACACCTTC
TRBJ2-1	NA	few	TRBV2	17	CASRHSLQGRLNNEQFF	TGTGCCAGCAGGCACTCTCTACAGGGACGCCTAAACAATGAGCAGTTCTTC
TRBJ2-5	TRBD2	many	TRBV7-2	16	CASSPETSGGFRTQYF	TGTGCCAGCAGCCCGGAAACTAGCGGGGGGTTTCGGACCCAGTACTTC
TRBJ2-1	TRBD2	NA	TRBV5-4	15	CASSTGTSGYNEQFF	TGTGCCAGCAGCACCGGGACTAGCGGCTACAATGAGCAGTTCTTC
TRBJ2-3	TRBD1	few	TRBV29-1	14	CSVGQGGWTDTQYF	TGCAGCGTCGGACAGGGGGGCTGGACAGATACGCAGTATTTT
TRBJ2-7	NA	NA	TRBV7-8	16	CTSSPAEGRGTYEQYF	TGTACCAGCAGCCCAGCAGAGGGCAGGGGAACCTACGAGCAGTACTTC
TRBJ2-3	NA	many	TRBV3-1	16	CASSRNVGVGTDTQYF	TGTGCCAGCAGCCGAAACGTCGGGGTTGGCACAGATACGCAGTATTTT
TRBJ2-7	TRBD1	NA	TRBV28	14	CASTPADRAHEQYF	TGTGCCAGCACGCCTGCGGACAGGGCTCACGAGCAGTACTTC
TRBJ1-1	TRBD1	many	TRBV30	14	CACHRGQGYTEAFF	TGTGCCTGCCATAGGGGGCAGGGCTACACTGAAGCTTTCTTT
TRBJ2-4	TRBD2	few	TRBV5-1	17	CASSLVPSGVSGYIQYF	TGCGCCAGCAGCTTGGTGCCTAGCGGGGTCAGTGGGTACATTCAGTACTTC
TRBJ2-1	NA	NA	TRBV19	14	CASSMTLVYNEQFF	TGTGCCAGTAGTATGACGCTAGTCTACAATGAGCAGTTCTTC
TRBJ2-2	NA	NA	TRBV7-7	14	CASSLGPAAGELFF	TGTGCCAGCAGCTTAGGACCCGCCGCCGGGGAGCTGTTTTTT
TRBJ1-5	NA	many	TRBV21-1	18	CASSPRGQTTKSNQPQHF	TGTGCCAGCAGCCCCCGGGGGCAGACTACCAAAAGCAATCAGCCCCAGCATTTT
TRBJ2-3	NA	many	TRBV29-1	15	CSVRVGSTSTDTQYF	TGCAGCGTTCGTGTGGGGTCAACTAGCACAGATACGCAGTATTTT
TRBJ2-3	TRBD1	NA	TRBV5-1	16	CASSLGWTGVADTQYF	TGCGCCAGCAGCTTGGGTTGGACAGGGGTGGCAGATACGCAGTATTTT
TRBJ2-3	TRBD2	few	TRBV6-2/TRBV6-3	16	CASSTRLAGGGDTQYF	TGTGCCAGCAGTACCCGACTAGCGGGAGGGGGAGATACGCAGTATTTT
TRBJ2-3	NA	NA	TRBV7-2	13	CASSLASTDTQYF	TGTGCCAGCAGCTTAGCTTCTACTGATACGCAGTATTTT
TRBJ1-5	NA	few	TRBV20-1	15	CSARVSGGVGQPQHF	TGCAGTGCTAGAGTTAGCGGAGGGGTAGGACAGCCCCAGCATTTT
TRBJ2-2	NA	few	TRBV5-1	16	CASSLEGRANTGELFF	TGCGCCAGCAGCTTGGAGGGGAGAGCGAACACCGGGGAGCTGTTTTTT
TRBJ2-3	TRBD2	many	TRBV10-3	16	CAISAGTSGSTDTQYF	TGTGCCATCAGTGCCGGGACTAGCGGGAGCACAGATACGCAGTATTTT
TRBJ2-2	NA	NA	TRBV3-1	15	CASSQVGSPSGELFF	TGTGCCAGCAGCCAAGTCGGGTCCCCCTCCGGGGAGCTGTTTTTT
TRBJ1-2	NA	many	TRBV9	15	CASSKRDTSNYGYTF	TGTGCCAGCAGCAAACGGGACACATCTAACTATGGCTACACCTTC
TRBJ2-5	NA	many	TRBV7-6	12	CASSLNEETQYF	TGTGCCAGCAGCTTGAACGAAGAGACCCAGTACTTC
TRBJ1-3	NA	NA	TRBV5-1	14	CASSSDSSGNTIYF	TGCGCCAGCAGCTCGGACAGCTCTGGAAACACCATATATTTT
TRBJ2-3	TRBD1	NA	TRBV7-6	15	CASSLVGQTTDTQYF	TGTGCCAGCAGCTTAGTGGGACAGACCACAGATACGCAGTATTTT
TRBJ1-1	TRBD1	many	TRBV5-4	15	CASSPTGARNTEAFF	TGTGCCAGCAGTCCGACAGGGGCTAGGAACACTGAAGCTTTCTTT
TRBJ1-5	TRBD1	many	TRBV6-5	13	CASSTTGDQPQHF	TGTGCCAGCAGCACAACAGGGGACCAGCCCCAGCATTTT
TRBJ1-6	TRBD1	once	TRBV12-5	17	CASGGGGRSSYNSPLHF	TGTGCTAGTGGAGGAGGGGGCCGGAGCTCCTATAATTCACCCCTCCACTTT
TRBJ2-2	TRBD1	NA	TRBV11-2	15	CASSLRTGDSGELFF	TGTGCCAGCAGCCTAAGGACAGGGGATTCCGGGGAGCTGTTTTTT
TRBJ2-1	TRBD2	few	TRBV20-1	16	CSARGVVSGRAREQFF	TGCAGTGCTAGAGGTGTTGTTAGCGGGAGGGCAAGAGAGCAGTTCTTC
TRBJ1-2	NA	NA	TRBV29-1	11	CSVYIMEGYTF	TGCAGCGTTTATATCATGGAAGGCTACACCTTC
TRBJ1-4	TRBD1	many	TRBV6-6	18	CASSGTGGAWPRGEKLFF	TGTGCCAGCAGTGGAACAGGGGGCGCTTGGCCCAGGGGCGAAAAACTGTTTTTT
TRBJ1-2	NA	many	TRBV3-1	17	CASSLKRSELSNYGYTF	TGTGCCAGCAGCCTTAAGAGGTCGGAGCTCTCTAACTATGGCTACACCTTC
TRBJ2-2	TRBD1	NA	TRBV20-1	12	CSGKQGAGELFF	TGCAGTGGCAAACAGGGGGCCGGGGAGCTGTTTTTT
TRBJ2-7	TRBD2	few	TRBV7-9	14	CASSLGGGPYEQYF	TGTGCCAGCAGCTTAGGGGGAGGGCCCTACGAGCAGTACTTC
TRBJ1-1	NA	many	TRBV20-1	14	CSARDGTLNTEAFF	TGCAGTGCTAGAGATGGGACTTTGAACACTGAAGCTTTCTTT
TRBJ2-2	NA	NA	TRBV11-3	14	CASTSERDTGELFF	TGTGCCAGCACCTCCGAACGGGACACCGGGGAGCTGTTTTTT
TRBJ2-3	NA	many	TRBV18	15	CASSPGGAGRDTQYF	TGTGCCAGCTCACCAGGGGGCGCAGGCAGAGATACGCAGTATTTT
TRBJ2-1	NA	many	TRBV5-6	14	CASSLVGTYNEQFF	TGTGCCAGCAGCTTGGTAGGAACCTACAATGAGCAGTTCTTC
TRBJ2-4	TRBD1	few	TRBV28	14	CASRDRGSGHIQYF	TGTGCCAGCAGGGACAGGGGATCAGGGCACATTCAGTACTTC
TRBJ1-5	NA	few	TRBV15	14	CATSGAGLNQPQHF	TGTGCCACCAGCGGGGCAGGCTTAAATCAGCCCCAGCATTTT